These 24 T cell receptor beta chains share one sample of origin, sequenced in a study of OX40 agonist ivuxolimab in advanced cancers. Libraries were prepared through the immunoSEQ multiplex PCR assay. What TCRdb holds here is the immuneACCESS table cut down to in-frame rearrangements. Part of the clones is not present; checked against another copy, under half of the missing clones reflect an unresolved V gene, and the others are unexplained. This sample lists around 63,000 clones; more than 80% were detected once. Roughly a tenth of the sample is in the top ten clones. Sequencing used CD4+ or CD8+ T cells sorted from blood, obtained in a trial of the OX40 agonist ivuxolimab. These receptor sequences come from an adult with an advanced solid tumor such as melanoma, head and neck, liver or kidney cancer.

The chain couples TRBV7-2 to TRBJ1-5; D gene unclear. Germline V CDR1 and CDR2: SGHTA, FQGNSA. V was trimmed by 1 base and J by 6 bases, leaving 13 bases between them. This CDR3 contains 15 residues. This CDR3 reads CASSLDLGSSQPQHF. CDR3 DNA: TGTGCCAGCAGCTTAGATCTGGGTTCCTCTCAGCCCCAGCATTTT.

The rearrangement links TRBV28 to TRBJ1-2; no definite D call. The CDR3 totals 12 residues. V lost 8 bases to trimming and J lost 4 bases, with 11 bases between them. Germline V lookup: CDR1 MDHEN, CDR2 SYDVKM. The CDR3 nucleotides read TGTGCCAGCGGCCGGGGAGGCTATGGCTACACCTTC. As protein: CASGRGGYGYTF.

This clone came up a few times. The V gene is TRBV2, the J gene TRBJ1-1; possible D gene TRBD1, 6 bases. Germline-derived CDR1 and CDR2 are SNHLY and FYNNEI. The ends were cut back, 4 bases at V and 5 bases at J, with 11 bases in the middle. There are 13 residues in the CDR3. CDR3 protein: CASSVQGYTEAFF. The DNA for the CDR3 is TGTGCCAGCAGTGTTCAGGGGTATACTGAAGCTTTCTTT.

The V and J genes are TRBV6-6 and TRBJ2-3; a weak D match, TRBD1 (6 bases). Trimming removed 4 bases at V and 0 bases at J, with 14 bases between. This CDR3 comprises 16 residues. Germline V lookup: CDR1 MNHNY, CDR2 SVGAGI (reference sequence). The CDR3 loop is CASSSLTGRSTDTQYF. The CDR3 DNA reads TGTGCCAGCAGTTCGTTAACAGGGAGAAGCACAGATACGCAGTATTTT.

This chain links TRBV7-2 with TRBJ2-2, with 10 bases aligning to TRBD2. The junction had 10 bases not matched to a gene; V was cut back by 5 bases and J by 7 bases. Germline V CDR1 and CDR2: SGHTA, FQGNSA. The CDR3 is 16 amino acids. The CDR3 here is CASSVNSGRNGGELFF. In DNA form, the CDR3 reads TGTGCCAGCAGCGTAAATAGCGGGAGGAACGGCGGGGAGCTGTTTTTT.

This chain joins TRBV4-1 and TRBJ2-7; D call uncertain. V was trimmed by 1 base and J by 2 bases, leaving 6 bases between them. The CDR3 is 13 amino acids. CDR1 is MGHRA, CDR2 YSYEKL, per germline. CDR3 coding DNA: TGCGCCAGCAGCCAAGGATACGCCTACGAGCAGTACTTC. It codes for CASSQGYAYEQYF.

The chain's CDR3 is CASSTLAGDSYEQYF. In nucleotides, the CDR3 is TGTGCCAGCAGCACACTAGCGGGAGACTCCTACGAGCAGTACTTC. The V call is TRBV6-4, the J call TRBJ2-5; 11 bases are a match to TRBD2. Matching the DNA end better, TRBJ2-7 makes the J call doubtful. CDR3 length equals 15 residues. Per the germline V gene, CDR1 is MRHNA and CDR2 is SNTAGT.

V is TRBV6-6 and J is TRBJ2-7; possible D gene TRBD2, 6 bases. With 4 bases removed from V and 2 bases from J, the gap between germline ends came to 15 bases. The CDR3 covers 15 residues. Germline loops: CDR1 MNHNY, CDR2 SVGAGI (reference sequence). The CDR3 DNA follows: TGTGCCAGCAGTTCTGGGCGGGGCTTAACCTACGAGCAGTACTTC. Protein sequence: CASSSGRGLTYEQYF.

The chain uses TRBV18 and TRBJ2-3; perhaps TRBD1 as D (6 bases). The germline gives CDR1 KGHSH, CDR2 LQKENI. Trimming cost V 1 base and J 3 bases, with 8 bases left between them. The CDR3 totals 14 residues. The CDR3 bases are TGTGCCAGCTCACCACAAAGGGGGACAGATACGCAGTATTTT. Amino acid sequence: CASSPQRGTDTQYF.

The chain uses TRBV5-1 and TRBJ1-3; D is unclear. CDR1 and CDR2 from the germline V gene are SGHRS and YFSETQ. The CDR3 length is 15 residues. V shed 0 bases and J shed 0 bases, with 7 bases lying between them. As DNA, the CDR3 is TGCGCCAGCAGCTTGGCCGGGGTCTCTGGAAACACCATATATTTT. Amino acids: CASSLAGVSGNTIYF. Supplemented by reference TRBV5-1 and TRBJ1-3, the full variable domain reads KAGVTQTPRYLIKTRGQQVTLSCSPISGHRSVSWYQQTPGQGLQFLFEYFSETQRNKGNFPGRFSGRQFSNSRSEMNVSTLELGDSALYLCASSLAGVSGNTIYFGEGSWLTVV.

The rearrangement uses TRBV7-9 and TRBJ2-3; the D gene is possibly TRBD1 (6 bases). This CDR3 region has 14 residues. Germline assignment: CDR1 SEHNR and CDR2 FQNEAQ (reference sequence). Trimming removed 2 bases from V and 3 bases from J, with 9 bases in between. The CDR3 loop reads CASSLRGSTDTQYF. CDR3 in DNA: TGTGCCAGCAGCTTAAGGGGGTCAACAGATACGCAGTATTTT. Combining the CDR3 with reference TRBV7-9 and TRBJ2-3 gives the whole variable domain DTGVSQNPRHKITKRGQNVTFRCDPISEHNRLYWYRQTLGQGPEFLTYFQNEAQLEKSRLLSDRFSAERPKGSFSTLEIQRTEQGDSAMYLCASSLRGSTDTQYFGPGTRLTVL.

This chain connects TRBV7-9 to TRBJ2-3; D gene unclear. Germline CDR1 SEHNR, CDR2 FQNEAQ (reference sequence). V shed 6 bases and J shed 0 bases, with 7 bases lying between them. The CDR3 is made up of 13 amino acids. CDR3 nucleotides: TGTGCCAGCAGTATACCTAGCACAGATACGCAGTATTTT. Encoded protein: CASSIPSTDTQYF.

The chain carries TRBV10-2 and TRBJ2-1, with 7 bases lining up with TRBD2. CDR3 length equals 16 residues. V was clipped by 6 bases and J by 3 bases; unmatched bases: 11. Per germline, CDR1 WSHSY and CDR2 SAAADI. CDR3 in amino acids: CASRGTSAIYYNEQFF. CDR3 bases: TGCGCCAGCAGGGGAACTAGCGCGATATACTACAATGAGCAGTTCTTC.

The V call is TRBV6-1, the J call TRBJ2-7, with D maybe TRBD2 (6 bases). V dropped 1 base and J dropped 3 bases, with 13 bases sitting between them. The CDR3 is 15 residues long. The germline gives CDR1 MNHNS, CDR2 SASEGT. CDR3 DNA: TGTGCCAGCAGTGAAGGCGGGACGGACGTCTACGAGCAGTACTTC. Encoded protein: CASSEGGTDVYEQYF.

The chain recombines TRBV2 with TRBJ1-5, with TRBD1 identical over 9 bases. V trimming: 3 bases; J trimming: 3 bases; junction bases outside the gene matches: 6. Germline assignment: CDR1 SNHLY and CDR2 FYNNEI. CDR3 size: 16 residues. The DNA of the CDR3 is TGTGCCAGCAGTGACGCGACAGGGGGTTTCAATCAGCCCCAGCATTTT. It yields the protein CASSDATGGFNQPQHF.

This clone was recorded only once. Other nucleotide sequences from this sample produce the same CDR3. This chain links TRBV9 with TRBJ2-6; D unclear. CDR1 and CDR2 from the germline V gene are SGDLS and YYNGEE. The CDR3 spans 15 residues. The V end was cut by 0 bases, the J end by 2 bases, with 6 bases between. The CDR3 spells CASSVGGAGANVLTF. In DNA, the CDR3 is TGTGCCAGCAGCGTAGGTGGGGCTGGGGCCAACGTCCTGACTTTC. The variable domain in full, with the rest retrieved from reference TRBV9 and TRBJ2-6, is DSGVTQTPKHLITATGQRVTLRCSPRSGDLSVYWYQQSLDQGLQFLIQYYNGEERAKGNILERFSAQQFPDLHSELNLSSLELGDSALYFCASSVGGAGANVLTFGAGSRLTVL.

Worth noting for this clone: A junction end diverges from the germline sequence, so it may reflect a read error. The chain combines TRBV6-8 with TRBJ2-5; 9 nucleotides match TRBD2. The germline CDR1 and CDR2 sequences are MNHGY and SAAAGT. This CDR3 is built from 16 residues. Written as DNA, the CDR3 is TGTGCCAGCATTTACGTCTCTAGCGGGACCCAAGAGACCCAGTACTTC. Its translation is CASIYVSSGTQETQYF.

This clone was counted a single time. The CDR3 nucleotides are TGCAGCGTGGTCAAGTTGCGGCTGTGGAATGAGCAGTTCTTC. It yields the protein CSVVKLRLWNEQFF. The chain combines TRBV29-1 with TRBJ2-1; unclear D gene. The CDR3 loop spans 14 amino acids. Looked up from germline, CDR1 is SQVTM and CDR2 is ANQGSEA. V was cut by 6 bases and J by 7 bases, with 19 bases left in between.

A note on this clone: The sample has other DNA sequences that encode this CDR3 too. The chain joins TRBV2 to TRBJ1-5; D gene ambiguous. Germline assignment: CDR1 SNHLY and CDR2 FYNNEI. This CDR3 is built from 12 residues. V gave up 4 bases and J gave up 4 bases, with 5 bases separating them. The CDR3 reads CASSGGNQPQHF. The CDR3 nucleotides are TGTGCCAGCAGTGGGGGAAATCAGCCCCAGCATTTT.

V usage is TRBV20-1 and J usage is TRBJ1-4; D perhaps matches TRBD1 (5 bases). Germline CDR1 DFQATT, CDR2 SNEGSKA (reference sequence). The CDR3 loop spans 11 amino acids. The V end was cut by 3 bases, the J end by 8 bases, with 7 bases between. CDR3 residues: CSASWGEKLFF. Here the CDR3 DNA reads TGCAGTGCTAGCTGGGGGGAAAAACTGTTTTTT.

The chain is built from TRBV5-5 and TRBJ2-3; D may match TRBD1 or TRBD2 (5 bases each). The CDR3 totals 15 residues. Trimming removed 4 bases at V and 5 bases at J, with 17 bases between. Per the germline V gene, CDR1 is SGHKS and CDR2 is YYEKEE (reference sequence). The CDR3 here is CASSPTSRGLDTQYF. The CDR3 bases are TGTGCCAGCAGCCCCACATCCCGGGGCTTAGATACGCAGTATTTT. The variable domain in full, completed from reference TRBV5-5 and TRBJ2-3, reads DAGVTQSPTHLIKTRGQQVTLRCSPISGHKSVSWYQQVLGQGPQFIFQYYEKEERGRGNFPDRFSARQFPNYSSELNVNALLLGDSALYLCASSPTSRGLDTQYFGPGTRLTVL.

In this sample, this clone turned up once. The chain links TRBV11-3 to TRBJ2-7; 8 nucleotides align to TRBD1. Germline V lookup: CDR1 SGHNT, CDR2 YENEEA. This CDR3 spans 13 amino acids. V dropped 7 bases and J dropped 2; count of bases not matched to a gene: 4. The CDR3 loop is CASIPTGAYEQYF. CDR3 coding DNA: TGTGCCAGCATCCCGACAGGGGCCTACGAGCAGTACTTC. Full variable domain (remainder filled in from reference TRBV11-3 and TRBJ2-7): EAGVVQSPRYKIIEKKQPVAFWCNPISGHNTLYWYLQNLGQGPELLIRYENEEAVDDSQLPKDRFSAERLKGVDSTLKIQPAELGDSAVYLCASIPTGAYEQYFGPGTRLTVT.

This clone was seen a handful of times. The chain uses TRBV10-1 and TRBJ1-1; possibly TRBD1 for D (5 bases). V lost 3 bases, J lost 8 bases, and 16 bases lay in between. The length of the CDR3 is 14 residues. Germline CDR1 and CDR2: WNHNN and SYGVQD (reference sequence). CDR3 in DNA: TGCGCCAGCAGTGATGGTCATAGGGGTTCGGAAGCTTTCTTT. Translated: CASSDGHRGSEAFF.

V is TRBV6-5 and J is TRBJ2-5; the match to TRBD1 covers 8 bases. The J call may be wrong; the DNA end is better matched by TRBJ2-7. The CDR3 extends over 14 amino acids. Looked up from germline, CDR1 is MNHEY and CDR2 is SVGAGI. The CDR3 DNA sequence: TGTGCCAGCAGTTACGGCAGGGGGCCCTACGAGCAGTACTTC. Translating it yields CASSYGRGPYEQYF.